The 12 T cell receptor beta chains below come from one sample, sequenced in a study of vaccination effects on CD4 cells after COVID-19. These receptors' targets are unknown. Using immunoSEQ multiplex PCR, the repertoire was profiled, and TCRdb retains in-frame clones only, with some absent. The sample has about 73,000 clones; about four fifths are singletons. Before any sequencing was done, the ViraFEST assay used viral peptide pools to expand antigen-specific CD4+ T cells. CD4+ T cells were isolated after less than 12 days of culture. Among the vaccine recipients, none had a prior SARS-CoV-2 infection, and nucleocapsid antibodies were negative. Specimen: CD4+ T cells from PBMCs cultured with SARS-CoV-2 spike peptides, collected before COVID-19 vaccination. The receptors were gathered from a human donor who received a COVID-19 vaccine.

The chain recombines TRBV3-1 (or the pseudogene TRBV3-2) with TRBJ2-2; TRBD2 agrees at 10 bases. The CDR3 spans 18 residues. J lost 4 bases, V lost 5 bases, and 13 bases had no gene match. Germline CDR1 reads LGHDT; CDR2 reads YNNKEL (reference sequence). Here the CDR3 DNA reads TGTGCCAGCAGCAGGCCCGGGACTAGCGTTTTTATCACCGGGGAGCTGTTTTTT. It codes for CASSRPGTSVFITGELFF.

This clone was found a few times. The gene calls are TRBV2 and TRBJ1-2, with a tentative D call TRBD1 (5 bases). The V gene lost 3 bases and the J gene lost 0 bases, with 8 bases spanning the gap. The CDR3 spans 14 residues. The germline V gene has CDR1 SNHLY and CDR2 FYNNEI. The CDR3 DNA sequence: TGTGCCAGCAGTGACAGGGCAGCTAACTATGGCTACACCTTC. It codes for CASSDRAANYGYTF.

The CDR3 nucleotides are TGTGCCACCAGTGATGGTTTCGAGACCCAGTACTTC. Translation gives CATSDGFETQYF. This chain connects TRBV24-1 to TRBJ2-5; D is uncertain. The CDR3 runs to 12 residues. CDR1 and CDR2 (germline): KGHDR, SFDVKD. The V end lost 3 bases, the J end lost 5 bases, and 6 bases lay between the germline ends.

The CDR3 DNA reads TGCGCCAGCAGTTCGGGGGGGCCCTACAATGAGCAGTTCTTC. Translation: CASSSGGPYNEQFF. The chain combines TRBV5-1 with TRBJ2-1, with 8 positions matching TRBD2. There are 14 residues in the CDR3. CDR1 is SGHRS and CDR2 is YFSETQ in the germline V gene. The V and J ends lost 5 bases and 2 bases, in that order; junction bases with no gene match: 3.

The J gene is TRBJ2-4, the V gene TRBV5-4, with D possibly TRBD1 on 6 matching bases. From germline, CDR1 is SGHNT and CDR2 YYREEE (reference sequence). V lost 4 bases to trimming and J lost 0 bases, with 11 bases between them. The CDR3 consists of 15 residues. CDR3 sequence (DNA): TGTGCCAGCAGCCCAACAGGGACAGCCAAAAACATTCAGTACTTC. Translation: CASSPTGTAKNIQYF.

The chain joins TRBV6-1 to TRBJ1-3; D is unresolved. V was cut by 2 bases and J by 2 bases, with 7 bases left in between. CDR3 length: 14 amino acids. In germline, CDR1 is MNHNS, CDR2 SASEGT. This chain's CDR3 is CASSERSPGNTIYF. CDR3 DNA sequence: TGTGCCAGCAGTGAAAGGAGTCCTGGAAACACCATATATTTT.

The chain links TRBV9 to TRBJ2-3; D gene unclear. Germline V gene lookup returns CDR1 SGDLS and CDR2 YYNGEE. V was trimmed by 4 bases and J by 6 bases, leaving 18 bases between them. The length of the CDR3 is 15 residues. Here the CDR3 reads CASSPHFSPWDTQYF. The CDR3 nucleotides read TGTGCCAGCAGCCCTCACTTTAGCCCATGGGATACGCAGTATTTT.

The rearrangement links TRBV11-3 to TRBJ1-3; D call uncertain. Germline loops: CDR1 SGHNT, CDR2 YENEEA. This CDR3 is 12 amino acids long. Trimming stripped 0 bases from V and 6 bases from J, with 3 bases between. The CDR3 is CASSLDQNTIYF. In DNA, the CDR3 is TGTGCCAGCAGCTTAGATCAAAACACCATATATTTT. The full variable domain, rest sourced from reference TRBV11-3 and TRBJ1-3, is EAGVVQSPRYKIIEKKQPVAFWCNPISGHNTLYWYLQNLGQGPELLIRYENEEAVDDSQLPKDRFSAERLKGVDSTLKIQPAELGDSAVYLCASSLDQNTIYFGEGSWLTVV.

The V call is TRBV9, the J call TRBJ1-3; perhaps TRBD1 as D (6 bases). The CDR3 covers 15 residues. Germline lookup yields CDR1 SGDLS and CDR2 YYNGEE. Trimming removed 4 bases from V and 0 bases from J, with 11 bases in between. The CDR3 DNA reads as TGTGCCAGCAGCCGGGGGGGCAGCTCTGGAAACACCATATATTTT. This encodes CASSRGGSSGNTIYF.

With regard to this clone: Distinct nucleotide sequences in the sample also encode this CDR3. The chain uses TRBV18 and TRBJ1-2; D may be TRBD1 (5 bases). The length of the CDR3 is 14 residues. Germline values: CDR1 KGHSH, CDR2 LQKENI. Trimming cost V 2 bases and J 3 bases, with 10 bases left between them. The CDR3 nucleotides are TGTGCCAGCTCACCAGGGGGAGGAGACTATGGCTACACCTTC. Its protein product is CASSPGGGDYGYTF.

The genes are TRBV2 and TRBJ1-5; D perhaps matches TRBD1 (5 bases). The V and J ends lost 4 bases and 0 bases respectively, with 19 bases between them. The CDR3 is 18 amino acids. Germline V gene lookup returns CDR1 SNHLY and CDR2 FYNNEI. The CDR3 loop reads CASSGAFQGFYSNQPQHF. CDR3 bases: TGTGCCAGCAGTGGCGCCTTTCAGGGATTCTATAGCAATCAGCCCCAGCATTTT.

This clone was counted only a few times. The gene calls are TRBV30 and TRBJ1-5; 9 bases line up with TRBD1. CDR1 and CDR2 from the germline V gene are GTSNPN and SVGIG (reference sequence). This CDR3 has 15 residues. V was pared by 0 bases and J by 7 bases, with 7 bases of the junction left unmatched. The CDR3 DNA follows: TGTGCCTGGAGTGTACCGGACAGGGGAGTACAGCCCCAGCATTTT. It is translated as CAWSVPDRGVQPQHF.